Listed here are 17 T cell receptor beta chains from one sample, sequenced in a study of blood T cells in healthy people across ages. A second PCR, run for about 6 to 11 cycles, used a sample-barcoded 5' primer plus a J-beta primer mix. TCRdb called the 5' RACE reads again in MiXCR, with one record for every CDR3 protein. Of some 900,000 distinct CDR3 sequences in the sample, around 46% are singletons; the top ten hold around 15%. The sequencing sample was made of blood. The receptors come from a man aged 25 to 40 in good health.

The chain has TRBV20-1 and TRBJ2-1; TRBD2 agrees at 7 bases. The CDR3 length is 14 residues. V trimming: 5 bases; J trimming: 6 bases; junction bases outside the gene matches: 10. The V gene's germline CDR1 is DFQATT and CDR2 SNEGSKA (reference sequence). For the CDR3, the DNA is TGCAGTGCTGCCCGATGGGGAGGGAGCAATGAGCAGTTCTTC. It yields the protein CSAARWGGSNEQFF.

This rearrangement joins TRBV6-5 to TRBJ2-3, with unresolved D. This CDR3 is 13 amino acids long. CDR1 is MNHEY, CDR2 SVGAGI, per germline. V lost 8 bases and J 4 bases, leaving 13 bases between the germline ends. CDR3 in amino acids: CASSLRSADTQYF. CDR3 bases: TGTGCCAGCTCTCTTAGATCCGCAGATACGCAGTATTTT.

The genes are TRBV25-1 and TRBJ1-2; D is undetermined. Between the trimmed V and J ends, which lost 4 bases and 5 bases, there was a span of 23 bases. This CDR3 is 17 amino acids long. CDR1 and CDR2 from the germline V gene are MGHDK and SYGVNS. The CDR3 DNA reads TGTGCCAGCAGTGCCTCCCGCCGGACGGACTTACTTTATGGCTACACCTTC. Its translation: CASSASRRTDLLYGYTF.

Here the CDR3 reads CASSYPQATEAFF. As DNA, the CDR3 is TGTGCCAGCAGTTACCCACAGGCCACTGAAGCTTTCTTT. The rearrangement uses TRBV6-6 and TRBJ1-1; a possible D gene is TRBD1 (5 bases). V was cut by 2 bases and J by 4 bases, with 8 bases left in between. Germline V CDR1 and CDR2: MNHNY, SVGAGI (reference sequence). The CDR3 consists of 13 residues.

The chain recombines TRBV25-1 with TRBJ2-4, with D perhaps TRBD1 (5 bases). CDR1 is MGHDK, CDR2 SYGVNS, per germline. This CDR3 region has 15 residues. The V end lost 2 bases, the J end lost 13 bases, and 21 bases lay between the germline ends. The DNA of the CDR3 is TGTGCCAGCAGTGAACAGGGCTCCTACGATTATAAGCAGTACTTC. Amino acids: CASSEQGSYDYKQYF.

The chain employs TRBV5-6 and TRBJ2-6; a weak D match, TRBD1 (6 bases). CDR3 size: 18 residues. V was shortened by 4 bases and J by 0 bases, with 17 bases between the two germline ends. Germline-derived CDR1 and CDR2 are SGHDT and YYEEEE. In nucleotides, the CDR3 is TGTGCCAGCAGCGTTGGGGTGGGGGCTGGCTCTGGGGCCAACGTCCTGACTTTC. This gives the protein CASSVGVGAGSGANVLTF.

The CDR3 loop is CASSSTRMGEKLFF. CDR3 nucleotides: TGTGCCAGCAGCTCAACGCGCATGGGGGAAAAACTGTTTTTT. This chain links TRBV7-9 with TRBJ1-4, with unresolved D. Between the trimmed V and J ends, which lost 4 bases and 8 bases, there was a span of 14 bases. The CDR3 extends over 14 amino acids. Germline V gives CDR1 SEHNR, CDR2 FQNEAQ (reference sequence).

In the case of this clonotype: Its ends do not fully match the called genes, so a read error is possible. Written as DNA, the CDR3 is TGCGCCAGCAACCAAGAGCCGTCCGGGAGCTACGAGCAGTACTTC. Its translation: CASNQEPSGSYEQYF. V and J are TRBV4-3 and TRBJ2-4; D might be TRBD2 (6 bases). The J call may not be correct, given that the DNA end is closer to TRBJ2-7. From germline, CDR1 is LGHNA and CDR2 YSLEER. This CDR3 has 15 residues.

This chain links TRBV9 with TRBJ2-3; maybe TRBD2 (6 bases). This CDR3 contains 16 residues. V lost 0 bases and J 1 base, leaving 12 bases between the germline ends. In germline, CDR1 is SGDLS, CDR2 YYNGEE. The CDR3 bases are TGTGCCAGCAGCGTAGATGGGCGGGGTGGCACAGATACGCAGTATTTT. Translating it yields CASSVDGRGGTDTQYF. Complete variable domain (other parts from reference TRBV9 and TRBJ2-3): DSGVTQTPKHLITATGQRVTLRCSPRSGDLSVYWYQQSLDQGLQFLIQYYNGEERAKGNILERFSAQQFPDLHSELNLSSLELGDSALYFCASSVDGRGGTDTQYFGPGTRLTVL.

This clonotype was seen more than once but under ten times. The chain uses TRBV7-2 and TRBJ2-1; 12 bases match TRBD2. This CDR3 is built from 13 residues. Per germline, CDR1 SGHTA and CDR2 FQGNSA. V lost 5 bases and J lost 13; bases outside the gene matches: 6. The CDR3 DNA reads TGTGCCAGCAGCACCACTAGCGGGAGGCAACAGTTCTTC. It translates to CASSTTSGRQQFF.

This chain connects TRBV4-2 to TRBJ2-7, with D maybe TRBD1 (5 bases). The germline gives CDR1 LGHNA, CDR2 YNFKEQ. The V end lost 1 base, the J end lost 2 bases, and 18 bases lay between the germline ends. The CDR3 extends over 17 amino acids. The CDR3 spells CASSQGLRGVQAYEQYF. In DNA, the CDR3 is TGTGCCAGCAGCCAAGGCCTTAGGGGTGTACAGGCCTACGAGCAGTACTTC.

At least ten counts were recorded for this clonotype. The rearrangement joins TRBV4-3 to TRBJ2-3, with D perhaps matching TRBD2 (6 bases). The germline V and J ends were trimmed by 0 bases and 2 bases, with 12 bases remaining between them. There are 16 residues in the CDR3. Germline CDR1 reads LGHNA; CDR2 reads YSLEER. The CDR3 spells CASSQDVGGPTDTQYF. The CDR3 nucleotides are TGCGCCAGCAGCCAAGATGTGGGGGGACCCACAGATACGCAGTATTTT.

This chain connects TRBV3-1 to TRBJ1-2; D unresolved. CDR1 is LGHDT, CDR2 YNNKEL, per germline (reference sequence). V gave up 0 bases and J gave up 3 bases, with 20 bases separating them. The CDR3 loop spans 18 amino acids. CDR3 loop: CASSQDHFSRHQHYGYTF. The CDR3 DNA follows: TGTGCCAGCAGCCAAGATCACTTTTCGAGACATCAACACTATGGCTACACCTTC.

The sample holds a few counts of this clonotype. This rearrangement joins TRBV27 to TRBJ2-1; a weak D match, TRBD2 (6 bases). The CDR3 is 16 amino acids. CDR1 is MNHEY and CDR2 is SMNVEV in the germline V gene (reference sequence). Trimming removed 0 bases from V and 5 bases from J, with 14 bases in between. The CDR3 region has the DNA TGTGCCAGCAGTTTATCCCCCGCTAGCGCCCACAATGAGCAGTTCTTC. This translates into CASSLSPASAHNEQFF.

This chain uses TRBV6-2 or TRBV6-3 with TRBJ2-1; 10 bases map to TRBD2. V lost 2 bases, J lost 7 bases, and 8 bases stayed unmatched. This CDR3 region has 16 residues. CDR1 is MNHEY, CDR2 SVGEGT, per germline. In DNA, the CDR3 is TGTGCCAGCAGTTACCCCTCAGCGGGGGGGAGGAATGAGCAGTTCTTC. Encoded protein: CASSYPSAGGRNEQFF.

The chain employs TRBV11-3 and TRBJ2-1; the match to TRBD2 covers 11 bases. CDR3 length: 15 amino acids. The V gene's germline CDR1 is SGHNT and CDR2 YENEEA. J was trimmed by 4 bases and V by 4 bases; bases with no gene match: 3. CDR3 region: CASSYIAGGYNEQFF. CDR3 sequence (DNA): TGTGCCAGCAGCTACATAGCGGGGGGGTACAATGAGCAGTTCTTC.

The V and J genes are TRBV5-6 and TRBJ2-5; D is undetermined. Germline lookup yields CDR1 SGHDT and CDR2 YYEEEE. Trimming took 1 base from V and 4 from J, leaving 14 bases between them. This CDR3 spans 15 amino acids. The chain's CDR3 is CASSLRGGVAETQYF. The CDR3 DNA reads TGTGCCAGCAGCTTGCGCGGCGGTGTTGCAGAGACCCAGTACTTC. Together with reference TRBV5-6 and TRBJ2-5, the CDR3 gives the full variable domain: DAGVTQSPTHLIKTRGQQVTLRCSPKSGHDTVSWYQQALGQGPQFIFQYYEEEERQRGNFPDRFSGHQFPNYSSELNVNALLLGDSALYLCASSLRGGVAETQYFGPGTRLLVL.